The 18 T cell receptor beta chains below come from one sample, sequenced in a study of T cells after yellow fever vaccination. Each CDR3 protein is one row after TCRdb ran MiXCR on the 5' RACE reads. The sample consists of 250,000 to 300,000 distinct CDR3 sequences, less than 9.5% of them appearing once. The source was CD4+ T cells sorted from PBMCs, collected 5 days after the yellow fever booster vaccination. Receptor source: a man aged 18 to 35 who received the YFV17D yellow fever vaccine.

This clonotype was detected many times. The rearrangement joins TRBV5-1 to TRBJ1-1, with D unresolved. Germline V gene sequence: CDR1 SGHRS, CDR2 YFSETQ. The CDR3 runs 13 residues. Trimming took 0 bases from V and 4 from J, leaving 7 bases between them. Here the CDR3 reads CASSLAITTEAFF. The CDR3 DNA reads TGCGCCAGCAGCTTGGCCATAACCACTGAAGCTTTCTTT.

This clonotype was seen a handful of times. The chain employs TRBV7-8 and TRBJ1-2; the D is unclear. The CDR3 loop spans 15 amino acids. Germline CDR1 is SGHVS and CDR2 is FQNEAQ. Trimming stripped 4 bases from V and 8 bases from J, with 20 bases between. In DNA form, the CDR3 reads TGTGCCAGCAGCTCCCTAGTGCCAAGCGGGCGAGGCTACACCTTC. This gives the protein CASSSLVPSGRGYTF.

The sample holds many counts of this clonotype. This sequence joins TRBV12-3 or TRBV12-4 and TRBJ2-3; the match to TRBD2 covers 9 bases. This CDR3 contains 17 residues. The junction had 10 bases not matched to a gene; V was cut back by 5 bases and J by 1 base. DNA of the CDR3: TGTGCCAGCAGTCCCGCGGGGGGGCGGCAAGGCACAGATACGCAGTATTTT. It is translated as CASSPAGGRQGTDTQYF.

This clonotype showed up just a few times. The chain links TRBV19 to TRBJ2-3; no reliable D call. Trimming removed 7 bases from V and 2 bases from J, with 13 bases in between. From germline, CDR1 is LNHDA and CDR2 SQIVND (reference sequence). This CDR3 spans 14 amino acids. DNA of the CDR3: TGTGCCAGTACCAAGGCCATCGACACAGATACGCAGTATTTT. This sequence encodes CASTKAIDTDTQYF. The variable domain in full, with the rest retrieved from reference TRBV19 and TRBJ2-3, is DGGITQSPKYLFRKEGQNVTLSCEQNLNHDAMYWYRQDPGQGLRLIYYSQIVNDFQKGDIAEGYSVSREKKESFPLTVTSAQKNPTAFYLCASTKAIDTDTQYFGPGTRLTVL.

This clonotype was detected once. The rearrangement links TRBV29-1 to TRBJ2-3, with 11 bases that match TRBD2. The CDR3 length is 14 residues. The V gene end was trimmed by 3 bases and the J gene end by 2 bases; junction bases not matched to a gene: 1. Germline loops: CDR1 SQVTM, CDR2 ANQGSEA. CDR3 coding DNA: TGCAGCGTTGAGACTAGCGGGGTCACAGATACGCAGTATTTT. Translated: CSVETSGVTDTQYF.

This clonotype showed up just a few times. The genes are TRBV6-5 and TRBJ1-1; unclear D gene. The V and J ends lost 0 bases and 1 base respectively, with 9 bases between them. Germline V gene data show CDR1 as MNHEY and CDR2 as SVGAGI. The CDR3 length is 15 residues. For the CDR3, the DNA is TGTGCCAGCAGTTACTCGATGGACGGGAACACTGAAGCTTTCTTT. Translating it yields CASSYSMDGNTEAFF.

There are a few counts of this clonotype. The V gene is TRBV12-3 or TRBV12-4, the J gene TRBJ1-5, with 10 bases that match TRBD1. There are 16 residues in the CDR3. V shed 5 bases and J 0 bases; nucleotides not matched to a gene: 4. The CDR3 nucleotides are TGTGCCAGCAGTCCCTGGGACAGGGGTAGCAATCAGCCCCAGCATTTT. The encoded protein is CASSPWDRGSNQPQHF.

The V gene is TRBV28, the J gene TRBJ2-2; the match to TRBD2 covers 7 bases. CDR3 length equals 14 residues. Trimming cost V 1 base and J 6 bases; bases outside gene matches: 2. In germline, CDR1 is MDHEN, CDR2 SYDVKM. The DNA for the CDR3 is TGTGCCAGCAGTTTATCAGGGAGGGCCGGGGAGCTGTTTTTT. It encodes CASSLSGRAGELFF.

This clonotype was picked up many times. CDR3 sequence (DNA): TGTGCCAGCAGCCCGACAGGCCAAGAGACCCAGTACTTC. This sequence encodes CASSPTGQETQYF. This chain links TRBV4-2 with TRBJ2-5; D possibly corresponds to TRBD1 (6 bases). Germline CDR1 reads LGHNA; CDR2 reads YNFKEQ. Deletions cut 4 bases from V and 1 base from J, with 7 bases between. This CDR3 contains 13 residues.

This clonotype came up a few times. The CDR3 DNA sequence: TGTGCCAGCAGTCCCTCTCAGACAGGTCAGCATTTT. Translated: CASSPSQTGQHF. This chain links TRBV6-6 with TRBJ1-5; TRBD1 is a possible D gene (6 bases). Trimming shortened V by 5 bases and J by 13 bases, and 15 bases separated the two germline ends. The CDR3 loop spans 12 amino acids. The germline gives CDR1 MNHNY, CDR2 SVGAGI (reference sequence).

This clonotype has a handful of counts. V usage is TRBV20-1 and J usage is TRBJ2-3, with D unresolved. From germline, CDR1 is DFQATT and CDR2 SNEGSKA (reference sequence). Trimming removed 3 bases from V and 3 bases from J, with 13 bases in between. The CDR3 covers 14 residues. The CDR3 DNA follows: TGCAGTGCTAGGGCAGCAGGCTTGACAGATACGCAGTATTTT. This encodes CSARAAGLTDTQYF.

The chain couples TRBV10-3 to TRBJ1-1; possibly TRBD1 for D (6 bases). The V end was cut by 7 bases, the J end by 3 bases, with 12 bases between. Looked up from germline, CDR1 is ENHRY and CDR2 is SYGVKD. The CDR3 contains 13 residues. DNA for the CDR3: TGTGCCATCAACAGGGAAACGTACACTGAAGCTTTCTTT. Its translation is CAINRETYTEAFF.

In its sample, this clonotype was seen many times. The chain is built from TRBV27 and TRBJ2-1; TRBD1 aligns across 9 bases. Germline loops: CDR1 MNHEY, CDR2 SMNVEV (reference sequence). J lost 8 bases, V lost 7 bases, and 12 bases had no gene match. CDR3 length: 15 amino acids. As DNA, the CDR3 is TGTGCCAGCACCCTGGACCGGACAGGGGTAGATGAGCAGTTCTTC. Protein: CASTLDRTGVDEQFF.

This clonotype came up a few times. This chain connects TRBV2 to TRBJ2-2; D unclear. Germline V lookup: CDR1 SNHLY, CDR2 FYNNEI. Trimming took 7 bases from V and 6 from J, leaving 12 bases between them. This CDR3 comprises 13 residues. The DNA of the CDR3 is TGTGCCAGCATGGGCACCTCGGCCGGGGAGCTGTTTTTT. Translated: CASMGTSAGELFF. Variable domain in full (rest from reference TRBV2 and TRBJ2-2): EPEVTQTPSHQVTQMGQEVILRCVPISNHLYFYWYRQILGQKVEFLVSFYNNEISEKSEIFDDQFSVERPDGSNFTLKIRSTKLEDSAMYFCASMGTSAGELFFGEGSRLTVL.

The CDR3 DNA is TGTGCCAGCAGCTTACTAAACGGTCAGCGGGATCAGCCCCAGCATTTT. It encodes CASSLLNGQRDQPQHF. The rearrangement joins TRBV7-8 to TRBJ1-5; D gene unclear. The CDR3 runs to 16 residues. The germline V gene has CDR1 SGHVS and CDR2 FQNEAQ. Trimming left V 2 bases short and J 5 bases short, with 16 bases between.

This clonotype was found a few times. This rearrangement joins TRBV11-2 to TRBJ2-7; perhaps TRBD2 as D (5 bases). Germline CDR1 is SGHAT and CDR2 is FQNNGV. V gave up 4 bases and J gave up 2 bases, with 9 bases separating them. The CDR3 has 13 amino acids. The CDR3 DNA is TGTGCCAGCAGCTCCCTCGGGACCTACGAGCAGTACTTC. Its translation is CASSSLGTYEQYF.

This clonotype was observed at least ten times. This chain joins TRBV5-1 and TRBJ2-5, with 9 bases fitting TRBD2. The CDR3 spans 17 residues. Germline V gene lookup returns CDR1 SGHRS and CDR2 YFSETQ. V lost 6 bases, J lost 5 bases, and 17 bases stayed unmatched. Here the CDR3 reads CASNSIQLAGSTETQYF. The CDR3 DNA is TGCGCCAGCAACTCTATCCAGCTAGCGGGGTCTACGGAGACCCAGTACTTC.

This clonotype was seen more than once but under ten times. The chain joins TRBV7-9 to TRBJ2-5; 9 positions agree with TRBD2. V lost 3 bases, J lost 1 base, and 9 bases stayed unmatched. Germline V gene sequence: CDR1 SEHNR, CDR2 FQNEAQ (reference sequence). The CDR3 runs 17 residues. The CDR3 is CASSFSIAGGVQETQYF. DNA for the CDR3: TGTGCCAGCAGCTTCAGTATCGCGGGAGGGGTCCAAGAGACCCAGTACTTC.